A selection of T cell receptor beta chains follows, all from one sample in a study of tissue T cells after allogeneic stem cell transplantation. The method was immunoSEQ multiplex PCR; TCRdb's version includes in-frame clones alone and lacks a portion of them. Here the sample spans 20,000 to 30,000 clones, around 79% being singletons. The sequences come from tissue from the ileum, collected at autopsy. The receptors come from a female donor older than 55 with lung cancer. Each CDR3 is given with its conserved first and last residue. The D gene is left open where the match is weak. Part of the rows lack a size; the others show once, few, many or a class for expanded clones.

abundance: -; d_gene: -; j_gene: TRBJ2-3; v_gene: TRBV4-3; CDR3aa: CASSQRPTDTDTQYF; CDR3nt: TGCGCCAGCAGCCAGCGCCCGACTGACACAGATACGCAGTATTTT
abundance: -; d_gene: -; j_gene: TRBJ1-1; v_gene: TRBV14; CDR3aa: CASSQRGSGNTEAFF; CDR3nt: TGTGCCAGCAGCCAAAGGGGGAGCGGGAACACTGAAGCTTTCTTT
abundance: few; d_gene: -; j_gene: TRBJ1-5; v_gene: TRBV30; CDR3aa: CAWSLGTGGYQPQHF; CDR3nt: TGTGCCTGGAGTCTAGGCACAGGCGGTTATCAGCCCCAGCATTTT
abundance: -; d_gene: TRBD1; j_gene: TRBJ2-7; v_gene: TRBV5-1; CDR3aa: CASSLGDRSYEQYF; CDR3nt: TGCGCCAGCAGCTTGGGGGACAGATCCTACGAGCAGTACTTC
abundance: -; d_gene: TRBD1; j_gene: TRBJ2-7; v_gene: TRBV18; CDR3aa: CASSPPGGQGVREQYF; CDR3nt: TGTGCCAGCTCACCACCGGGGGGACAGGGGGTCAGGGAGCAGTACTTC
abundance: -; d_gene: TRBD2; j_gene: TRBJ2-5; v_gene: TRBV2; CDR3aa: CASTGTTPGETQYF; CDR3nt: TGTGCCAGCACCGGGACTACCCCTGGGGAGACCCAGTACTTC
abundance: once; d_gene: -; j_gene: TRBJ1-1; v_gene: TRBV7-2; CDR3aa: CASSSFRTGNTEAFF; CDR3nt: TGTGCCAGCAGCTCCTTCCGGACGGGAAACACTGAAGCTTTCTTT
abundance: -; d_gene: -; j_gene: TRBJ2-7; v_gene: TRBV7-9; CDR3aa: CASSLTAGSYEQYF; CDR3nt: TGTGCCAGCAGCTTAACCGCGGGGTCCTACGAGCAGTACTTC
abundance: -; d_gene: -; j_gene: TRBJ2-3; v_gene: TRBV12-5; CDR3aa: CASGLGLGQLTDTQYF; CDR3nt: TGTGCTAGTGGTTTGGGTTTAGGACAGCTCACAGATACGCAGTATTTT
abundance: few; d_gene: -; j_gene: TRBJ2-1; v_gene: TRBV5-1; CDR3aa: CASSLGQYYNEQFF; CDR3nt: TGCGCCAGCAGCTTGGGACAGTACTACAATGAGCAGTTCTTC
abundance: few; d_gene: TRBD1; j_gene: TRBJ2-7; v_gene: TRBV5-1; CDR3aa: CASSFRDRWRRDEQYF; CDR3nt: TGCGCCAGCAGCTTCCGGGACAGGTGGCGTCGTGACGAGCAGTACTTC
abundance: once; d_gene: TRBD1; j_gene: TRBJ2-7; v_gene: TRBV2; CDR3aa: CASTILTGSYEQYF; CDR3nt: TGTGCCAGCACCATTCTGACAGGGTCCTACGAGCAGTACTTC
abundance: -; d_gene: -; j_gene: TRBJ2-1; v_gene: TRBV27; CDR3aa: CASSSSGGGEQFF; CDR3nt: TGTGCCAGCAGTTCGAGCGGAGGGGGGGAGCAGTTCTTC
abundance: -; d_gene: -; j_gene: TRBJ2-7; v_gene: TRBV18; CDR3aa: CASSLDSAYEQYF; CDR3nt: TGTGCCAGCTCACTGGACTCAGCCTACGAGCAGTACTTC
abundance: once; d_gene: TRBD1; j_gene: TRBJ2-4; v_gene: TRBV11-3; CDR3aa: CASSSQGEGNIQYF; CDR3nt: TGTGCCAGCAGCTCCCAGGGGGAAGGGAACATTCAGTACTTC
abundance: -; d_gene: -; j_gene: TRBJ1-6; v_gene: TRBV6-5; CDR3aa: CASRTATGNNSPLHF; CDR3nt: TGTGCCAGCAGAACCGCCACAGGAAATAATTCACCCCTCCACTTT
abundance: once; d_gene: -; j_gene: TRBJ1-1; v_gene: TRBV6-6; CDR3aa: CASSLSRGGRQVNTEAFF; CDR3nt: TGTGCCAGCAGTCTCTCACGGGGCGGTCGGCAGGTGAACACTGAAGCTTTCTTT
abundance: -; d_gene: -; j_gene: TRBJ1-2; v_gene: TRBV5-1; CDR3aa: CASSPGTYNYGYTF; CDR3nt: TGCGCCAGCAGCCCAGGGACTTATAACTATGGCTACACCTTC
abundance: -; d_gene: -; j_gene: TRBJ2-7; v_gene: TRBV5-6; CDR3aa: CASNLRWQDYEQYF; CDR3nt: TGTGCCAGCAACCTCCGGTGGCAGGACTACGAGCAGTACTTC
abundance: -; d_gene: -; j_gene: TRBJ2-2; v_gene: TRBV24-1; CDR3aa: CATGIRTATTGELFF; CDR3nt: TGTGCCACCGGAATAAGGACAGCGACAACCGGGGAGCTGTTTTTT
abundance: -; d_gene: TRBD2; j_gene: TRBJ2-2; v_gene: TRBV3-1/TRBV3-2; CDR3aa: CASSQSGSTGELFF; CDR3nt: TGTGCCAGCAGCCAAAGCGGGAGCACCGGGGAGCTGTTTTTT
abundance: medium-sized; d_gene: -; j_gene: TRBJ2-5; v_gene: TRBV7-3; CDR3aa: CASSASGTWGETQYF; CDR3nt: TGTGCCAGCAGCGCCTCCGGGACATGGGGGGAGACCCAGTACTTC
abundance: -; d_gene: -; j_gene: TRBJ1-2; v_gene: TRBV25-1; CDR3aa: CASSVPGANYGYTF; CDR3nt: TGTGCCAGCAGTGTCCCAGGGGCTAACTATGGCTACACCTTC